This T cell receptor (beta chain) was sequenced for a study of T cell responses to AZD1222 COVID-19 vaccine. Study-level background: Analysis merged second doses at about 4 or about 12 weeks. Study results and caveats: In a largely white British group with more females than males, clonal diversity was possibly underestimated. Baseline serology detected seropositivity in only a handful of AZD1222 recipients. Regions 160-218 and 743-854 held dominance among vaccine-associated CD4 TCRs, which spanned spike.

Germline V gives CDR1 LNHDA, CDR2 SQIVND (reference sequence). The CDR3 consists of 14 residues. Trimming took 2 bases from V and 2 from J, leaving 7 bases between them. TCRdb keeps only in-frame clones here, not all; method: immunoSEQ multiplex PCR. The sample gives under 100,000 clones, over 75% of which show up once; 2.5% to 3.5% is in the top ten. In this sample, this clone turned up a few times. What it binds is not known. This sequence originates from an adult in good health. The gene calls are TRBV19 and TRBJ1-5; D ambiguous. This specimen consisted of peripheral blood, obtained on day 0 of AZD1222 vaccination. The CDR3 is CASSIIAGNQPQHF. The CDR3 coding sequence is TGTGCCAGTAGTATAATTGCGGGCAATCAGCCCCAGCATTTT.